This T cell receptor (beta chain) appears in the sequencing data of a study of shared T cell receptors in the human thymus. CDR3 size: 12 residues. Deletions cut 4 bases from V and 7 bases from J, with 8 bases between. Looked up from germline, CDR1 is MNHEY and CDR2 is SMNVEV (reference sequence). TCRdb's table, derived via immunoSEQ multiplex PCR, lists solely in-frame clones and lacks some. The sample contains hundreds of thousands of clones, over 75% of which appear only once. This clone came up once. Separately, the same data were catalogued under a study of human thymus T cells. That paper adds: Resected material from corrective heart surgery provided the thymus tissue analysed.

The clonotype was recovered from a boy younger than two with a congenital heart defect. What was sequenced was thymocytes. The chain has TRBV27 and TRBJ2-1; D gene unclear. CDR3 amino acids: CASSYGFNEQFF. The CDR3 DNA sequence: TGTGCCAGCAGTTACGGGTTTAATGAGCAGTTCTTC.